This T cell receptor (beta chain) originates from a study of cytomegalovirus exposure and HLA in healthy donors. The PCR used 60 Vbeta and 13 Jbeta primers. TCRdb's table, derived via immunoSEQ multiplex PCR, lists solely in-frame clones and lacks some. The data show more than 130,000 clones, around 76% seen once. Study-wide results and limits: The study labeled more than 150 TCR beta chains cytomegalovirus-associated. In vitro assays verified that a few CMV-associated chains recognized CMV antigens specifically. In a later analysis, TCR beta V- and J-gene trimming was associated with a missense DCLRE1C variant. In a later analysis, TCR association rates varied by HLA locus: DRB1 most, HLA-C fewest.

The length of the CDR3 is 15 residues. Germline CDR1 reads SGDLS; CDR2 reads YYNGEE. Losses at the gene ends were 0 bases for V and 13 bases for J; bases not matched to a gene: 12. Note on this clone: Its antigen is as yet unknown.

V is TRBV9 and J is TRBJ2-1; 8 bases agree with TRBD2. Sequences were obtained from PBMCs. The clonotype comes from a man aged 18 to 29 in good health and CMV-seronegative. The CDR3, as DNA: TGTGCCAGCAGCGTAGATAGAGCCAGGAGCGGGAGACAGTTCTTC. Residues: CASSVDRARSGRQFF.